This TCR beta chain was identified during a study of T-cell memory formation after mild COVID-19. At the level of the study: Largely donor-specific sequence clusters came from a couple of donors. Study findings and constraints: There were some responding clones in pre-infection memory, which suggested that cross-reactive memory had joined. Clones shrinking between day 15 and 85 showed a balanced CD4/CD8 split, and those that grew later tilted toward CD4+.

This clonotype was counted only a few times. Its antigen is as yet unknown. V dropped 1 base and J dropped 7 bases, with 16 bases sitting between them. The CDR3 has 16 residues. The V gene's germline CDR1 is LGHDT and CDR2 YNNKEL (reference sequence). Constant-segment-primed 5'RACE gave TCR alpha and TCR beta cDNA libraries with sample barcodes and UMIs. TCRdb re-derived calls from the 5' RACE reads in MiXCR, one entry per CDR3 protein. Among a few hundred thousand distinct CDR3 sequences, around 8% were seen once, and the ten largest hold around a fifth. Sequencing was done on a sample of PBMCs or a T cell subset sorted from them (not recorded which). The clonotype originates from a man aged 18 to 29 who had mild COVID-19 (a few samples of this study predate the infection). Cell type and time point are not known. The V call is TRBV3-1, the J call TRBJ2-2; possible D gene TRBD2, 6 bases. The CDR3 region is CASSQVRREWGGELFF. The DNA of the CDR3 is TGTGCCAGCAGCCAAGTACGGCGGGAATGGGGCGGGGAGCTGTTTTTT.